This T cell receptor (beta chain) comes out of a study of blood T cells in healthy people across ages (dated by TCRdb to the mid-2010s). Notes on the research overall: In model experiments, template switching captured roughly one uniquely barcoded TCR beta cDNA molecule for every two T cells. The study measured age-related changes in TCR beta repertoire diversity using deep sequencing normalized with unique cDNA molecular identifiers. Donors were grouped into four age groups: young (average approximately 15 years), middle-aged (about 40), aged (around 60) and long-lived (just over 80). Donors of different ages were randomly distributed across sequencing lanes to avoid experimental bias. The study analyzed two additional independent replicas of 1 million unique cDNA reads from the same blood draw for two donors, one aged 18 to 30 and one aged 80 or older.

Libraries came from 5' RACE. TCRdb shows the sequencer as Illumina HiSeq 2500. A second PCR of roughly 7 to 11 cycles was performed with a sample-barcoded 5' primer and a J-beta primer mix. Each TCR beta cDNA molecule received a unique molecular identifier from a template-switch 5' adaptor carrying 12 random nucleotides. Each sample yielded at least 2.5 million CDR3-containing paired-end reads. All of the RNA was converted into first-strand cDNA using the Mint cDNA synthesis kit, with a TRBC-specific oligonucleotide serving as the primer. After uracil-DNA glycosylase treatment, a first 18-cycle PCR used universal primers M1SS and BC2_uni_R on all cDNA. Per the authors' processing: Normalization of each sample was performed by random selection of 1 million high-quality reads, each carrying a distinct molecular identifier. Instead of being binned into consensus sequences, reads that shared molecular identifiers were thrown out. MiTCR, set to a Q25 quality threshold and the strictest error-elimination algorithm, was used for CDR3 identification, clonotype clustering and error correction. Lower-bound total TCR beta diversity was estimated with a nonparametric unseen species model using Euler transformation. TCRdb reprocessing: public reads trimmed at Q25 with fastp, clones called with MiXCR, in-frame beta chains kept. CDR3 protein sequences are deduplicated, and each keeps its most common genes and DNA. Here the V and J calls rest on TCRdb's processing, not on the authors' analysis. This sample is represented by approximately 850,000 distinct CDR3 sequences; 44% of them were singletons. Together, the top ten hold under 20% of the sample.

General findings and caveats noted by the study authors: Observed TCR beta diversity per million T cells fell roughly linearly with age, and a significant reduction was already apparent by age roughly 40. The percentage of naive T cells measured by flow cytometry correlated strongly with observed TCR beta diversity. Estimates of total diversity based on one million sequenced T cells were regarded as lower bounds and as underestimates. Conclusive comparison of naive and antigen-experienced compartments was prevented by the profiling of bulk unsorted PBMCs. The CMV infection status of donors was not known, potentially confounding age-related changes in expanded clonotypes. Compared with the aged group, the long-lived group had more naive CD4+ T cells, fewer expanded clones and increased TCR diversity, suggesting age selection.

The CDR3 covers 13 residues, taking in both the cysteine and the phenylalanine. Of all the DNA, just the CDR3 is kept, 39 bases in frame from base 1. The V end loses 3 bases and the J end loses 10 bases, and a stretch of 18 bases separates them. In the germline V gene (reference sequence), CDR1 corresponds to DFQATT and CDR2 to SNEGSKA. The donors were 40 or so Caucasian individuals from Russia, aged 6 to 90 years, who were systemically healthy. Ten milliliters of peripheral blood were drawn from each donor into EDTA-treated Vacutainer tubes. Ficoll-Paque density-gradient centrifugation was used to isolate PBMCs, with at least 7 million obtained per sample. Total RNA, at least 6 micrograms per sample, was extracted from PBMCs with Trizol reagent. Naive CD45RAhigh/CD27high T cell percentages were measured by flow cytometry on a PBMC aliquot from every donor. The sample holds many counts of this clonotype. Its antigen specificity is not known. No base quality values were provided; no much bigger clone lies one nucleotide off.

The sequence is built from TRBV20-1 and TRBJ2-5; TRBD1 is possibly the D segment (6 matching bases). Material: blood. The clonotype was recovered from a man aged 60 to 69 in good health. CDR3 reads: CSASLQGSFIQYF. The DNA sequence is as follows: TGCAGTGCTAGCCTACAGGGATCTTTTATCCAGTACTTC.